The rows below give T cell receptor beta chains drawn from one sample of a study of T cells after yellow fever vaccination. Each CDR3 protein is one row after TCRdb ran MiXCR on the 5' RACE reads. This repertoire shows over 250,000 distinct CDR3 sequences, about 4% found once; its top ten account for around 23%. The source material was PBMCs, sampled 5 days after the yellow fever booster vaccination. Receptor source: a young man who received the YFV17D yellow fever vaccine. The CDR3 runs from the conserved cysteine through the conserved F or W. The D gene is left open where the match is weak.

j_call d_call v_call cdr3_aa
TRBJ2-1 - TRBV29-1 CSVAGQGSFYNEQFF
TRBJ1-6 TRBD1 TRBV5-1 CASSGNPGTDNSPLHF
TRBJ2-3 - TRBV5-1 CASLGGTTDTQYF
TRBJ1-2 TRBD1 TRBV5-1 CASSFTGDGYTF
TRBJ2-5 - TRBV15 CATSRDPQLPETQYF
TRBJ1-5 - TRBV15 CATSRDGGLSQPQHF
TRBJ2-3 TRBD2 TRBV6-5 CASSYRLLAGGTDTQYF
TRBJ1-1 - TRBV29-1 CSVEEVLRPEAFF
TRBJ1-1 - TRBV14 CASQSTPMNTEAFF
TRBJ2-3 - TRBV4-3 CASSPAGPTDTQYF
TRBJ2-7 TRBD1 TRBV29-1 CSVEQGQESYEQYF
TRBJ2-5 - TRBV5-1 CASSLGGTKETQYF
TRBJ2-7 - TRBV6-2/TRBV6-3 CASSYNRGGYEQYF
TRBJ2-2 TRBD1 TRBV11-1 CASSLTPDRGRGGELFF
TRBJ2-1 - TRBV20-1 CSALTGTYNEQFF
TRBJ2-3 TRBD1 TRBV7-9 CASSHRQGFLDTQYF
TRBJ2-1 - TRBV5-5 CASSPLGGLSYNEQFF
TRBJ2-3 - TRBV24-1 CATSDGTDTQYF
TRBJ1-2 - TRBV6-6 CASSYSSYTF
TRBJ1-2 TRBD1 TRBV5-1 CASSLVGQGVPNYGYTF
TRBJ2-1 TRBD2 TRBV5-5 CASSLEASGFNEQFF
TRBJ2-2 - TRBV29-1 CSVESGRGGELFF
TRBJ1-6 - TRBV21-1 CASSKALNRGIYNSPLHF
TRBJ2-3 - TRBV12-3/TRBV12-4 CASSLGQNTDTQYF
TRBJ1-4 TRBD1 TRBV5-6 CASSPGTGTDEKLFF
TRBJ1-5 - TRBV27 CASSRTSGNQPQHF
TRBJ2-5 - TRBV29-1 CSVGAETQYF
TRBJ2-1 TRBD1 TRBV6-5 CASRPVWDGTGAGQFF
TRBJ1-1 - TRBV6-5 CASSWSGLASAFF
TRBJ2-5 - TRBV10-1 CASSENRITAQYF
TRBJ2-5 - TRBV29-1 CSVVSGAAQETQYF
TRBJ2-5 - TRBV7-3 CASSLTPGMGETQYF
TRBJ1-1 - TRBV28 CASRINTEAFF
TRBJ2-1 TRBD2 TRBV29-1 CSVETSGGYNEQFF
TRBJ2-2 - TRBV6-5 CASTHGHRAAETGELFF
TRBJ1-5 - TRBV20-1 CSAAEGGGARYQPQHF
TRBJ1-5 - TRBV27 CASRRANQPQHF
TRBJ1-2 TRBD1 TRBV5-1 CASSLLQGEHGYTF
TRBJ1-1 TRBD1 TRBV7-2 CASSFGQGLTEAFF
TRBJ2-3 TRBD2 TRBV9 CASSVSGRIDTQYF
TRBJ2-5 - TRBV20-1 CSARERGLQETQYF
TRBJ2-5 - TRBV7-9 CASSLERGFETQYF
TRBJ1-4 - TRBV7-8 CASSFRAPDNEKLFF
TRBJ1-2 - TRBV6-1 CASSEPAYGYTF
TRBJ2-7 TRBD2 TRBV7-6 CASSLFRAGGSYEQYF
TRBJ1-5 - TRBV12-3/TRBV12-4 CASSLAPPSIGQPQHF
TRBJ1-1 TRBD1 TRBV5-1 CASSWTGSRNTEAFF
TRBJ1-1 - TRBV5-1 CASTRGLGGEAFF
TRBJ1-1 - TRBV20-1 CSARDVFVTEAFF
TRBJ1-2 TRBD1 TRBV29-1 CSGGTVDNGYTF